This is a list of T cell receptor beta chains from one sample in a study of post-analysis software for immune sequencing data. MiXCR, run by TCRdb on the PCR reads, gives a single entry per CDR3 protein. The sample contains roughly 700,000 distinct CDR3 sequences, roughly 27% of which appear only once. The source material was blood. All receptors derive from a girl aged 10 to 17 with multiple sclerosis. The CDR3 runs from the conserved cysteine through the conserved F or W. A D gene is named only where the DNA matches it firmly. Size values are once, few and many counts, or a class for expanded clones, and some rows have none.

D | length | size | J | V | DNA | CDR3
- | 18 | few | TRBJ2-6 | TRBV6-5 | TGTGCCAGCAGTTACCAGGGAGGCCCCCTCTCTGGGGCCAACGTCCTGACTTTC | CASSYQGGPLSGANVLTF
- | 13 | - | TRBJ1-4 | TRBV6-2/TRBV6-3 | TGTGCCACCGCGCCCGCTACGGTTGAAAAACTGTTTTTT | CATAPATVEKLFF
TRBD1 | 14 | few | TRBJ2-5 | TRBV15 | TGTGCCACCAGCTCACGACAGGGGCAAGAGACCCAGTACTTC | CATSSRQGQETQYF
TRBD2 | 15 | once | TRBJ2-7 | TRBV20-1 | TGCAGTGCCACCGGACGAGCGGGAGATCGGAACGAGCAGTACTTC | CSATGRAGDRNEQYF
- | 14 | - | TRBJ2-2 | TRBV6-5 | TGTGCCAGCAGTAGGCCGGGACCTACCGGGGAGCTGTTTTTT | CASSRPGPTGELFF
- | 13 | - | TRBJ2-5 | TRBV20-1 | TGCAGTGCTAGTGCAAGGGACGGAAGATCCCAGTACTTC | CSASARDGRSQYF
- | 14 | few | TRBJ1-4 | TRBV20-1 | TGCAGTGCTAGTGGGGCAGGGGCGGGTGAAAAACTGTTTTTT | CSASGAGAGEKLFF
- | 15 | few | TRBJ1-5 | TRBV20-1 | TGCAGTGCTAGGGCCGGGACGGATAGCAATCAGCCCCAGCATTTT | CSARAGTDSNQPQHF
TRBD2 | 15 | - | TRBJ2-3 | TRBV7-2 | TGTGCCAGCAGTAGGTTGCGGGAGTTTGCAGATACGCAGTATTTT | CASSRLREFADTQYF
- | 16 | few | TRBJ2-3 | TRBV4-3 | TGCGCCAGCAGCCAAATGAAGGGGAGGCACACAGATACGCAGTATTTT | CASSQMKGRHTDTQYF
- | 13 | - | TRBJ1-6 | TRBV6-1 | TGTGCCAGCAGTGTGGGGGTTAATTCACCCCTCCACTTT | CASSVGVNSPLHF
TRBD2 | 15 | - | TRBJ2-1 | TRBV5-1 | TGCGCCAGCAGCTGGCGGGTGGGAGGGGACAATGAGCAGTTCTTC | CASSWRVGGDNEQFF
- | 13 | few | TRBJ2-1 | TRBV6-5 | TGTGCCAGCAGCCTTCGAGGGGTGGATGAGCAGTTCTTC | CASSLRGVDEQFF
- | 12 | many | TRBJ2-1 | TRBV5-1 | TGCGCCAGCCGACCGTCGAGCGGGGAGCAGTTCTTC | CASRPSSGEQFF
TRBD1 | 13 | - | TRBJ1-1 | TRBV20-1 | TGCAGTGCAAACCTCCCCGGGACAGGGGAAGCTTTCTTT | CSANLPGTGEAFF
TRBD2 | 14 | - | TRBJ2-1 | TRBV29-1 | TGCAGCGTTAGACTAGCGGGAGGTTGGGATGAGCAGTTCTTC | CSVRLAGGWDEQFF
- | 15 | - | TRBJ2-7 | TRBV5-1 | TGCGCCAGCAGCTTGGAAGGGCTAGCGCTCTACGAGCAGTACTTC | CASSLEGLALYEQYF
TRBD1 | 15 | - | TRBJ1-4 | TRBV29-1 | TGCAGCGTCGGGACCGGGACAGGGATGAATGAAAAACTGTTTTTT | CSVGTGTGMNEKLFF
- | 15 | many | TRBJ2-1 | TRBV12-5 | TGTGCTAGTGGTTTGGGACAGCCGTGGGGCAATGAGCAGTTCTTC | CASGLGQPWGNEQFF
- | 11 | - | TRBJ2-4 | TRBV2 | TGTGCCAGCAGGTCTACCGGGACAATGTACTTC | CASRSTGTMYF
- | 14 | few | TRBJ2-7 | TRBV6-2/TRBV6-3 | TGTGCCAGCAGCCAAGGACAGATCTCCTACGAGCAGTACTTC | CASSQGQISYEQYF
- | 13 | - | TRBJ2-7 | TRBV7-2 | TGTGCCAGCAGCCAAGGGAGATCTAGGGAGCAGTACTTC | CASSQGRSREQYF
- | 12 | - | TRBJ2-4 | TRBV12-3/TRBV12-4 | TGTGCCAGCGCGGCACCCGGGGGCATTCAGTACTTC | CASAAPGGIQYF
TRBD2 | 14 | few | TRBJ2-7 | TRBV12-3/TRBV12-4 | TGTGCCAGCAGTTTAGTTAGCGGGAGGGGCGAGCAGTACTTC | CASSLVSGRGEQYF
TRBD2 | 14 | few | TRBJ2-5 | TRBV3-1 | TGTGCCAGCAGCCAAGGGGTCAGCGGGAGGGGACGGTACTTC | CASSQGVSGRGRYF
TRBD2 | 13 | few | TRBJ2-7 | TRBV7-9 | TGTGCCAGCAGCTTAAGCGGGATTAGCGAGCAGTACTTC | CASSLSGISEQYF
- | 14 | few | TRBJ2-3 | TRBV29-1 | TGCAGCGTTGCAAAGGAAGCGGGCACAGATACGCAGTATTTT | CSVAKEAGTDTQYF
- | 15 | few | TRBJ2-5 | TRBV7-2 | TGTGCCAGCAGCTTACACTCGGGGGAAGGTGTGACCCAGTACTTC | CASSLHSGEGVTQYF
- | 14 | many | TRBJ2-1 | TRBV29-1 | TGCAGCGTTCCAAAGGTAAACCTTTACAATGAGCAGTTCTTC | CSVPKVNLYNEQFF
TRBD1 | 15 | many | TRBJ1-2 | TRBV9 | TGTGCCAGCAGCGCACTACATAGGGGGCGTTATGGCTACACCTTC | CASSALHRGRYGYTF
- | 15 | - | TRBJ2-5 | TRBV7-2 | TGTGCCAGCAGGGTAGCTCGACGGGCAGTGTTGACCCAGTACTTC | CASRVARRAVLTQYF
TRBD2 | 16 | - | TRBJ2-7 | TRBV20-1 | TGCAGTACTAGACCCTTAGGACTAGCGGGTCCCTACGAGCAGTACTTC | CSTRPLGLAGPYEQYF
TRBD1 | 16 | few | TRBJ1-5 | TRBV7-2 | TGTGCCAGCAGCTTCCGGGACAGGGGGCATGATCAGCCCCAGCATTTT | CASSFRDRGHDQPQHF
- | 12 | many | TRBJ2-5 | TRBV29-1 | TGCAGCGTTGTGTTCCAGCAAGAGACCCAGTACTTC | CSVVFQQETQYF
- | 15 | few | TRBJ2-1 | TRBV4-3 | TGCGCCAGCAGCCACAGTCGGGGGAACTACAATGAGCAGTTCTTC | CASSHSRGNYNEQFF
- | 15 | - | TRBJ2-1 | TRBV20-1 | TGCAGTTCAACTTCAGGGCAGGGAGCCTACAATGAGCAGTTCTTC | CSSTSGQGAYNEQFF
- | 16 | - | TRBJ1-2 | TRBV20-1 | TGCAGTGCTAGAGAAGCGACGGGCAGACTACTCTATGGCTACACCTTC | CSAREATGRLLYGYTF
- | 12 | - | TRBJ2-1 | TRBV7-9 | TGTGCCAGCAGCTTATATAGCAATGAGCAGTTCTTC | CASSLYSNEQFF
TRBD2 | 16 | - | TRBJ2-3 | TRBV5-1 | TGCGCCAGCAGCTTGCGATCAGGACTAGGGACAGATACGCAGTATTTT | CASSLRSGLGTDTQYF
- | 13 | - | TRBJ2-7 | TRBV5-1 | TGCGCCAGCAGTCTGCCGCCGCACAACGAGCAGTACTTC | CASSLPPHNEQYF
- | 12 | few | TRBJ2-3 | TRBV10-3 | TGTGCCATCAGTCCGGACCTTGGCACGCAGTATTTT | CAISPDLGTQYF
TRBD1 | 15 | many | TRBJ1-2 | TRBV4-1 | TGCGCCAGCAGCCAAGAGACAGGGTCTAACTATGGCTACACCTTC | CASSQETGSNYGYTF
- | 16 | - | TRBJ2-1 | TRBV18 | TGTGCCAGCTCACCGGGCACGGAGAGCTCCTACAATGAGCAGTTCTTC | CASSPGTESSYNEQFF
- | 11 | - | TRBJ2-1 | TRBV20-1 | TGCAGTACTAGTCCAGACAATGAGCAGTTCTTC | CSTSPDNEQFF
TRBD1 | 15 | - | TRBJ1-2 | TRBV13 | TGTGCCAGCAGCTTAGGTCCAGGGACAGGCTATGGCTACACCTTC | CASSLGPGTGYGYTF
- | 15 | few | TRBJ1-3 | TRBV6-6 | TGTGCCAGCAGTCCCTCAGGGACCTCTGGAAACACCATATATTTT | CASSPSGTSGNTIYF
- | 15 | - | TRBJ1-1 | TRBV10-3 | TGTGCCATCAGTGAGTCGAGGAGCACGGGGACTGAAGCTTTCTTT | CAISESRSTGTEAFF
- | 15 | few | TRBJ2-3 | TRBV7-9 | TGTGCCAGCGGGAAGTGGCGGGGAAGCACAGATACGCAGTATTTT | CASGKWRGSTDTQYF
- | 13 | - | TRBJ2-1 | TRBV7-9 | TGTGCCAGCAACCTTAGGGGGGGCGATGAGCAGTTCTTC | CASNLRGGDEQFF
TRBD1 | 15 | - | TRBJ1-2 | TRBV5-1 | TGCGCCAGCACGCCAGGACAGGTCACTAACTATGGCTACACCTTC | CASTPGQVTNYGYTF